The 20 T cell receptor beta chains in this list originate from one sample, sequenced in a study of vaccination and CD4 T cells after COVID-19. Documented treatment: approximately 9-day PBMC culture with coronavirus spike peptide pools or control peptides (ViraFEST assay). The Oncomine TCR Beta short-read assay was applied to DNA of cultured CD4+ T cells. TCRdb used MiXCR to reprocess the PCR reads, holding one entry per CDR3 protein. The sample has some 12,000 distinct CDR3 sequences, 40% to 50% seen once. Their target antigens are unknown. The sequencing input was CD4+ T cells from blood, cultured in vitro. These receptors were obtained from a human donor who had recovered from COVID-19.

This clonotype was observed a few times. The V gene is TRBV5-1, the J gene TRBJ1-2, with TRBD1 identical over 8 bases. CDR3 length: 16 amino acids. Germline CDR1 is SGHRS and CDR2 is YFSETQ. V lost 0 bases to trimming and J lost 11 bases; unmatched junction nucleotides: 15. Written as DNA, the CDR3 is TGCGCCAGCAGCTTGGCGCCCGGACAGGGTTCGGTGGAGTACACCTTC. It is translated as CASSLAPGQGSVEYTF.

The chain recombines TRBV12-3 or TRBV12-4 with TRBJ1-1, with D unresolved. The CDR3 sequence is 15 residues long. Trimming cost V 6 bases and J 0 bases, with 14 bases left between them. As DNA, the CDR3 is TGTGCCAGCAGCCCAGCGGCGTGGGTGAACACTGAAGCTTTCTTT. It yields the protein CASSPAAWVNTEAFF.

The chain recombines TRBV7-2 with TRBJ2-1; D ambiguous. V was cut by 0 bases and J by 4 bases, with 10 bases left in between. This CDR3 contains 15 residues. Germline loops: CDR1 SGHTA, CDR2 FQGNSA. The CDR3 spells CASSLAQAPYNEQFF. CDR3 nucleotide sequence: TGTGCCAGCAGCTTAGCGCAGGCCCCTTACAATGAGCAGTTCTTC.

The chain uses TRBV7-2 and TRBJ2-7, with 7 bases fitting TRBD2. There are 14 residues in the CDR3. Germline assignment: CDR1 SGHTA and CDR2 FQGNSA. Unmatched junction bases numbered 9, after V lost 5 bases and J lost 5 bases. CDR3 sequence reads: CASSRGEGTDEQYF. CDR3 DNA: TGTGCCAGCAGCCGGGGGGAGGGGACTGACGAGCAGTACTTC.

This CDR3 reads CASSPQAGVQETQYF. In nucleotides, the CDR3 is TGTGCCAGCAGCCCGCAAGCGGGGGTACAAGAGACCCAGTACTTC. The rearrangement joins TRBV7-6 to TRBJ2-5, with TRBD2 identical over 8 bases. The CDR3 is made up of 15 amino acids. V trimming: 5 bases; J trimming: 2 bases; junction bases outside the gene matches: 7. CDR1 and CDR2 (germline): SGHVS, FNYEAQ.

V and J are TRBV20-1 and TRBJ2-1; 10 nucleotides agree with TRBD1. The germline gives CDR1 DFQATT, CDR2 SNEGSKA (reference sequence). The CDR3 contains 14 residues. V gave up 3 bases and J gave up 6 bases; unmatched junction bases: 5. CDR3 residues: CSASRGQGSNEQFF. The CDR3 bases are TGCAGTGCTAGTAGGGGACAGGGGTCCAATGAGCAGTTCTTC.

This clonotype was counted a few times. The chain recombines TRBV20-1 with TRBJ2-1; D call uncertain. V lost 5 bases to trimming and J lost 7 bases, with 12 bases between them. Per the germline V gene, CDR1 is DFQATT and CDR2 is SNEGSKA (reference sequence). The CDR3 spans 12 residues. This CDR3 is CSAAASPNEQFF. For the CDR3, the DNA is TGCAGTGCTGCCGCCTCTCCGAATGAGCAGTTCTTC.

V is TRBV7-6 and J is TRBJ1-1; D gene uncertain. CDR1 and CDR2 from the germline V gene are SGHVS and FNYEAQ. The CDR3 covers 14 residues. Trimming took off 0 bases at V and 6 bases at J, with 11 bases between the two ends. The CDR3 is CASSLADRAAEAFF. The CDR3 DNA reads as TGTGCCAGCAGCTTAGCGGACCGCGCCGCTGAAGCTTTCTTT.

This chain uses TRBV11-3 with TRBJ2-5, with 10 positions matching TRBD1. V lost 6 bases and J lost 5; bases outside the gene matches: 9. This CDR3 has 15 residues. The V gene's germline CDR1 is SGHNT and CDR2 YENEEA. DNA of the CDR3: TGTGCCAGCAGTTCTAGAGGGACAGGGGTCGAGACCCAGTACTTC. Protein sequence: CASSSRGTGVETQYF.

This clonotype was detected a few times. CDR3 amino acids: CASSKEGTGPYSFYGYTF. Here the CDR3 DNA reads TGTGCCAGCAGCAAGGAAGGGACAGGGCCGTATTCGTTCTATGGCTACACCTTC. The chain uses TRBV21-1 and TRBJ1-2; the table's D call, TRBD1, has no DNA check behind it. TRBV21-1 is assigned pseudogene status. The CDR3 length is 18 residues.

This clonotype occurred a few times. The V call is TRBV12-3 or TRBV12-4, the J call TRBJ2-5; no clear D. The CDR3 contains 13 residues. The V end lost 6 bases, the J end lost 4 bases, and 12 bases lay between the germline ends. The CDR3 protein is CASRALGPETQYF. The CDR3 DNA sequence: TGTGCCAGCAGGGCCCTTGGGCCAGAGACCCAGTACTTC.

In its sample, this clonotype was seen a few times. The chain combines TRBV15 with TRBJ1-3; TRBD1 agrees at 8 bases. The CDR3 sequence is 14 residues long. V lost 1 base and J lost 4; bases outside the gene matches: 0. Germline assignment: CDR1 LNHNV and CDR2 YYDKDF (reference sequence). CDR3 sequence: CATSRGTGGNTIYF. DNA of the CDR3: TGTGCCACCAGCAGAGGGACAGGGGGAAACACCATATATTTT. The full variable domain, in which reference TRBV15 and TRBJ1-3 provide the parts outside the CDR3, is DAMVIQNPRYQVTQFGKPVTLSCSQTLNHNVMYWYQQKSSQAPKLLFHYYDKDFNNEADTPDNFQSRRPNTSFCFLDIRSPGLGDTAMYLCATSRGTGGNTIYFGEGSWLTVV.

This sequence joins TRBV7-9 and TRBJ2-7; 9 bases align to TRBD1. The germline V gene has CDR1 SEHNR and CDR2 FQNEAQ (reference sequence). The junction had 12 bases not matched to a gene; V was cut back by 4 bases and J by 2 bases. The CDR3 consists of 17 residues. The CDR3 is CASSSGQGRSFPYEQYF. CDR3 nucleotides: TGTGCCAGCAGCTCGGGACAGGGCCGCTCCTTTCCCTACGAGCAGTACTTC.

The chain recombines TRBV19 with TRBJ2-7, with D possibly being TRBD1 (6 bases). The CDR3 runs to 14 residues. The V gene's germline CDR1 is LNHDA and CDR2 SQIVND (reference sequence). V shed 3 bases and J shed 2 bases, with 11 bases lying between them. Here the CDR3 DNA reads TGTGCCAGTAGTATCCGGGACATCCCCTACGAGCAGTACTTC. It specifies CASSIRDIPYEQYF.

This clonotype showed up just a few times. The rearrangement links TRBV4-1 to TRBJ1-2; D gene ambiguous. V was shortened by 0 bases and J by 5 bases, with 10 bases between the two germline ends. Germline CDR1 MGHRA, CDR2 YSYEKL. The CDR3 has 14 amino acids. The CDR3 DNA is TGCGCCAGCAGCCAAGAGTCAGGCTGGTATGGCTACACCTTC. Its protein product is CASSQESGWYGYTF.

CDR3 coding DNA: TGTGCCAGCAGCTTCGTACAGGGGGCGGGCACCGGGGAGCTGTTTTTT. Amino acid sequence: CASSFVQGAGTGELFF. The chain carries TRBV7-9 and TRBJ2-2, with TRBD1 identical over 9 bases. With 3 bases clipped from V and 4 bases from J, the junction kept 6 bases outside the gene matches. The germline CDR1 and CDR2 sequences are SEHNR and FQNEAQ (reference sequence). This CDR3 is built from 16 residues.

The chain employs TRBV11-3 and TRBJ1-1; TRBD1 aligns across 7 bases. The CDR3 extends over 14 amino acids. Trimming removed 5 bases from V and 4 bases from J; junction bases left unmatched: 7. The V gene's germline CDR1 is SGHNT and CDR2 YENEEA. The CDR3 DNA reads TGTGCCAGCAGCCTCCAGGGGGGGCCCACTGAAGCTTTCTTT. As protein: CASSLQGGPTEAFF.

This chain uses TRBV28 with TRBJ2-2; D remains unclear. From germline, CDR1 is MDHEN and CDR2 SYDVKM. With 1 base removed from V and 8 bases from J, the gap between germline ends came to 8 bases. This CDR3 is built from 13 residues. CDR3 region: CASSLYFPGELFF. DNA of the CDR3: TGTGCCAGCAGTTTATACTTTCCTGGGGAGCTGTTTTTT.

The chain has TRBV29-1 and TRBJ2-3; D remains ambiguous. CDR1 is SQVTM and CDR2 is ANQGSEA in the germline V gene. The CDR3 is 12 residues long. V was pared by 4 bases and J by 1 base, with 6 bases between. The CDR3: CSVAGGTDTQYF. The CDR3 nucleotides are TGCAGCGTTGCTGGGGGCACAGATACGCAGTATTTT.

The chain joins TRBV4-2 to TRBJ2-7, with D maybe TRBD1 (5 bases). Germline V gene sequence: CDR1 LGHNA, CDR2 YNFKEQ. This CDR3 is 17 amino acids long. Trimming removed 1 base at V and 6 bases at J, with 22 bases between. The CDR3 here is CASSQAPGARGALEQYF. CDR3 nucleotide sequence: TGTGCCAGCAGCCAAGCTCCTGGGGCTAGAGGCGCCCTCGAGCAGTACTTC.